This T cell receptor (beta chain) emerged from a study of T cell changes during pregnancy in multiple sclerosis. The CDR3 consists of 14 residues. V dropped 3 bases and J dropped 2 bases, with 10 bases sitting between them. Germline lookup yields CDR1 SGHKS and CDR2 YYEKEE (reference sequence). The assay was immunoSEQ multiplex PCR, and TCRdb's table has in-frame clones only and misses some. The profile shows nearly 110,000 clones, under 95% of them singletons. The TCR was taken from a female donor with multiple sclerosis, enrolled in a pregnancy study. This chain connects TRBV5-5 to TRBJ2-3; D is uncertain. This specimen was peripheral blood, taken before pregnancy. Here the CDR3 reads CASSSGGLTDTQYF. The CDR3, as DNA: TGTGCCAGCAGCTCAGGTGGGCTCACAGATACGCAGTATTTT. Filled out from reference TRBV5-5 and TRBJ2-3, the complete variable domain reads DAGVTQSPTHLIKTRGQQVTLRCSPISGHKSVSWYQQVLGQGPQFIFQYYEKEERGRGNFPDRFSARQFPNYSSELNVNALLLGDSALYLCASSSGGLTDTQYFGPGTRLTVL.